This record concerns one T cell receptor beta chain sequence. Its cognate antigen is unknown. This table comes from immunoSEQ multiplex PCR, and its TCRdb copy is limited to in-frame clones, with some not included. The sample has fewer than 140,000 clones; almost 90% are singletons. This CDR3 comprises 16 residues. The V gene end was trimmed by 5 bases and the J gene end by 3 bases; junction bases not matched to a gene: 10. Per the germline V gene, CDR1 is KGHSH and CDR2 is LQKENI. The data belong to a study of T cell responses to AZD1222 COVID-19 vaccine. Study results and caveats: At baseline, just a handful of AZD1222 recipients tested seropositive. A rise in Spike-specific TCR breadth and depth followed two AZD1222 doses.

This chain joins TRBV18 and TRBJ1-5; 7 bases are a match to TRBD1. Sequencing was performed on peripheral blood, taken on day 0 of AZD1222 vaccination. The TCR sequence derives from an adult in good health. CDR3 region: CASSGTVGAFNQPQHF. CDR3 nucleotide sequence: TGTGCCAGCTCAGGGACAGTGGGGGCATTCAATCAGCCCCAGCATTTT.